A selection of T cell receptor beta chains follows, all from one sample in a study of early stage breast cancer tumors. Measured with immunoSEQ multiplex PCR; TCRdb has only the in-frame clones, and not every one. This table holds about 3,300 clones, 64% found once. The sequencing sample was made of breast tumor tissue. These TCRs come from a person aged 40-50 years with breast cancer. Each CDR3 is given with its conserved first and last residue. D genes are given only for firm matches. Not all rows give a size; the values are once, few, many and, for expanded clones, a class.

TRBJ2-3 | TRBV5-1 | large | TRBD2 | CASSIGTSGRGDTQYF | TGCGCCAGCAGCATAGGGACTAGCGGGAGAGGTGATACGCAGTATTTT
TRBJ2-3 | TRBV18 | . | TRBD2 | CASSRGRGGTDTQYF | TGTGCCAGCTCACGGGGACGGGGGGGCACAGATACGCAGTATTTT
TRBJ1-3 | TRBV4-1 | . | . | CASSHPSGYGAGNTIYF | TGCGCCAGCAGCCACCCTTCAGGGTATGGGGCTGGAAACACCATATATTTT
TRBJ2-3 | TRBV11-2 | . | TRBD2 | CASSPGSGVDTQYF | TGTGCCAGCAGCCCCGGGAGCGGGGTAGATACGCAGTATTTT
TRBJ2-7 | TRBV29-1 | once | . | CSVEGGAARQDF | TGCAGCGTTGAAGGGGGGGCCGCTAGGCAGGACTTC
TRBJ2-1 | TRBV7-3 | . | . | CASSLGGGAGNEQFF | TGTGCCAGCAGCTTGGGGGGAGGAGCGGGCAATGAGCAGTTCTTC
TRBJ2-7 | TRBV7-2 | few | . | CASSSLAAPNYEQYF | TGTGCCAGCAGCTCCTTAGCGGCCCCAAACTACGAGCAGTACTTC
TRBJ2-3 | TRBV5-5 | . | TRBD1 | CASSPWTGGTDTQYF | TGTGCCAGCAGCCCATGGACAGGGGGCACAGATACGCAGTATTTT
TRBJ1-5 | TRBV5-1 | . | . | CASSLQGGDNQPQHF | TGCGCCAGCAGCTTGCAGGGTGGAGACAATCAGCCCCAGCATTTT
TRBJ2-1 | TRBV4-1 | once | TRBD2 | CASSQEGASGSAHEQFF | TGCGCCAGCAGCCAAGAGGGCGCTAGCGGGAGCGCCCATGAGCAGTTCTTC
TRBJ1-2 | TRBV4-1 | . | TRBD1 | CASSHPDRNNYGYTF | TGCGCCAGCAGCCATCCGGACAGGAATAACTATGGCTACACCTTC
TRBJ2-7 | TRBV7-8 | few | TRBD2 | CASSLAGLAGGKYF | TGTGCCAGCAGCTTAGCAGGACTAGCGGGCGGGAAGTACTTC
TRBJ2-3 | TRBV16 | . | . | CASSQGRRGDTQYF | TGTGCCAGCAGCCAAGGCCGCCGGGGGGATACGCAGTATTTT
TRBJ2-3 | TRBV7-9 | . | . | CASSFSGTTDTQYF | TGTGCCAGCAGCTTCTCAGGGACCACAGATACGCAGTATTTT
TRBJ2-3 | TRBV6-4 | once | . | CASSDSGTPSSTDTQYF | TGTGCCAGCAGTGACTCCGGGACTCCTTCTAGCACAGATACGCAGTATTTT
TRBJ2-6 | TRBV5-6 | . | . | CASSLVRGRSGANVLTF | TGTGCCAGCAGCTTGGTTCGGGGTAGGTCTGGGGCCAACGTCCTGACTTTC
TRBJ2-3 | TRBV19 | . | TRBD2 | CASSKLAGGGFDTQYF | TGTGCCAGTAGTAAGCTAGCGGGAGGAGGGTTTGATACGCAGTATTTT
TRBJ1-1 | TRBV6-5 | . | . | CASSYVGDSEAFF | TGTGCCAGCAGTTACGTAGGGGACTCTGAAGCTTTCTTT
TRBJ1-5 | TRBV4-1 | . | . | CASSQDQRGGPRPQHF | TGCGCCAGCAGCCAAGATCAAAGGGGAGGTCCGCGGCCCCAGCATTTT
TRBJ1-1 | TRBV11-2 | . | TRBD1 | CASSSGQGGITEAFF | TGTGCCAGCAGCTCCGGACAGGGCGGTATAACTGAAGCTTTCTTT
TRBJ2-4 | TRBV6-5 | . | . | CASSRGVVGKNIQYF | TGTGCCAGCAGCCGCGGGGTGGTAGGCAAAAACATTCAGTACTTC
TRBJ1-5 | TRBV18 | . | . | CASSRGGGNQPQHF | TGTGCCAGCTCCCGGGGGGGCGGCAATCAGCCCCAACATTTT
TRBJ2-7 | TRBV11-3 | . | . | CASSLGRAQYF | TGTGCCAGCAGCTTGGGTAGAGCTCAGTACTTC
TRBJ2-7 | TRBV18 | . | . | CASSPRDNDYEQYF | TGTGCCAGCTCACCAAGGGACAATGACTACGAGCAGTACTTC
TRBJ2-1 | TRBV6-1 | . | TRBD2 | CASWGRGRDNEQFF | TGTGCCAGCTGGGGGAGGGGAAGGGACAATGAGCAGTTCTTC
TRBJ2-1 | TRBV19 | . | TRBD1 | CASKKDRGRGEQFF | TGTGCCAGTAAGAAGGACAGGGGGCGAGGGGAGCAGTTCTTC
TRBJ2-1 | TRBV28 | . | . | CASSLFQGVRAPRGNEQFF | TGTGCCAGCAGTCTCTTCCAAGGTGTCCGGGCCCCCAGGGGCAATGAGCAGTTCTTC
TRBJ1-1 | TRBV9 | large | . | CASSVNREGDTEAFF | TGTGCCAGCAGCGTGAACAGGGAGGGGGACACTGAAGCTTTCTTT
TRBJ2-1 | TRBV25-1 | once | . | CASSGHLQEGALFF | TGTGCCAGCAGTGGTCACCTTCAGGAGGGGGCTTTGTTCTTC
TRBJ2-6 | TRBV2 | . | TRBD1 | CASSDRFNSGANVLTF | TGTGCCAGTTCGGACAGGTTCAACTCTGGGGCCAACGTCCTGACTTTC
TRBJ2-1 | TRBV7-9 | . | . | CASLPGYNEQFF | TGTGCCAGCCTTCCGGGTTACAATGAGCAGTTCTTC
TRBJ1-4 | TRBV7-6 | . | . | CASSLNPLASSTNEKLFF | TGTGCCAGCAGCTTAAACCCGCTGGCATCGTCGACTAATGAAAAACTGTTTTTT
TRBJ2-1 | TRBV6-4 | . | . | CASSDSGSGANYNEQFF | TGTGCCAGCAGTGACTCGGGTAGCGGAGCTAATTACAATGAGCAGTTCTTC
TRBJ1-5 | TRBV5-4 | large | . | CASSNRDSNQPQHF | TGTGCCAGCAGCAACAGGGATAGCAATCAGCCCCAGCATTTT
TRBJ1-2 | TRBV6-5 | . | . | CASSYRGAGYGYTF | TGTGCCAGCAGTTACAGGGGAGCGGGCTATGGCTACACCTTC
TRBJ2-1 | TRBV28 | . | TRBD2 | CASSLPSGLAGTDEQFF | TGTGCCAGCAGCCTTCCGAGTGGTCTAGCGGGCACAGATGAGCAGTTCTTC
TRBJ1-5 | TRBV4-1 | . | . | CASSQENHRAEKQPQHF | TGCGCCAGCAGCCAAGAGAACCACAGGGCGGAAAAACAGCCCCAGCATTTT
TRBJ1-5 | TRBV10-3 | once | . | CAISETNQPQHF | TGTGCCATCAGTGAGACCAATCAGCCCCAGCATTTT
TRBJ1-1 | TRBV6-5 | once | TRBD1 | CASSYNFRGGNTEAFF | TGTGCCAGCAGTTATAACTTCAGGGGGGGGAACACTGAAGCTTTCTTT
TRBJ1-2 | TRBV7-9 | . | TRBD1 | CASSLLTGGGYGYTF | TGTGCCAGCAGCTTACTTACAGGGGGCGGCTATGGCTACACCTTC
TRBJ2-1 | TRBV27 | . | . | CAGSGTPPYNEQFF | TGTGCCGGGTCCGGGACTCCGCCCTACAATGAGCAGTTCTTC
TRBJ1-2 | TRBV18 | . | . | CASSPPGRHGYTF | TGTGCCAGCTCACCACCGGGCAGACATGGCTACACCTTC
TRBJ2-2 | TRBV6-6 | once | . | CASSYYGAGELFF | TGTGCCAGCAGTTACTACGGGGCCGGGGAGCTGTTTTTT
TRBJ2-7 | TRBV11-3 | . | . | CASSLRTNEQYF | TGTGCCAGCAGCCTTCGGACTAATGAGCAGTACTTC
TRBJ2-7 | TRBV10-3 | . | TRBD2 | CASSYDLRGVNYEQYF | TGTGCCAGCAGTTATGATCTACGGGGGGTAAACTACGAGCAGTACTTC
TRBJ2-2 | TRBV28 | . | . | CASGGQGNTGELFF | TGTGCCAGCGGTGGGCAGGGGAACACCGGGGAGCTGTTTTTT
TRBJ1-1 | TRBV19 | . | . | CASSIVYSPNTEAFF | TGTGCCAGTAGTATTGTTTACAGCCCGAACACTGAAGCTTTCTTT
TRBJ1-2 | TRBV27 | . | . | CASRDGHSEGYTF | TGTGCCAGCAGGGATGGACATAGTGAAGGCTACACCTTC
TRBJ2-7 | TRBV7-5 | few | . | CARRSNIEQGNEQYF | TGTGCCAGAAGATCAAATATTGAACAGGGCAACGAGCAGTACTTC
TRBJ2-5 | TRBV10-3 | . | TRBD1 | CAISEPGGYQETQYF | TGTGCCATCAGTGAACCAGGGGGCTATCAAGAGACCCAGTACTTC
TRBJ2-2 | TRBV7-3 | few | . | CASSLTGDANTGELFF | TGTGCCAGCAGCTTAACAGGGGACGCAAACACCGGGGAGCTGTTTTTT
TRBJ2-3 | TRBV28 | . | . | CASSPRGGSTDTQYF | TGTGCCAGCAGTCCCCGGGGCGGCAGCACAGATACGCAGTATTTT
TRBJ2-1 | TRBV2 | . | . | CASSENPGRNEQFF | TGTGCCAGCAGTGAAAATCCAGGGAGGAATGAGCAGTTCTTC
TRBJ2-7 | TRBV28 | few | . | CASSPSGQQYF | TGTGCCAGCAGCCCCTCTGGTCAGCAGTACTTC
TRBJ2-2 | TRBV28 | . | . | CASSFSRGLSELFF | TGTGCCAGCAGTTTCTCTCGCGGCCTTTCGGAGCTGTTTTTT